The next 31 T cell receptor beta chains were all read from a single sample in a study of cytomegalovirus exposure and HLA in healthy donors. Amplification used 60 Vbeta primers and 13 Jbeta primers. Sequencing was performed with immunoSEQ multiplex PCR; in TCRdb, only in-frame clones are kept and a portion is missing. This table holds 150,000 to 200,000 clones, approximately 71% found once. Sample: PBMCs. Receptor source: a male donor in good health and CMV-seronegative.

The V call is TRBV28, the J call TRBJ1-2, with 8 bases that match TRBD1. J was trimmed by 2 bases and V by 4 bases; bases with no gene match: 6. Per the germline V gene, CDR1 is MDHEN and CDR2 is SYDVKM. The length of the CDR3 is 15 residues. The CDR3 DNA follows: TGTGCCAGCAGTTCCTCCGGACAGGGCAACTATGGCTACACCTTC. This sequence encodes CASSSSGQGNYGYTF.

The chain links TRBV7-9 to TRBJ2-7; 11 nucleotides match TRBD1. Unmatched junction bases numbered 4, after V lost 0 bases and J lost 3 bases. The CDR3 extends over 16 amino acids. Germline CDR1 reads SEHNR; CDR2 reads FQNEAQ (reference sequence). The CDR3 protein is CASSLAPGTGGYEQYF. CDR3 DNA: TGTGCCAGCAGCTTAGCGCCAGGGACAGGGGGCTACGAGCAGTACTTC. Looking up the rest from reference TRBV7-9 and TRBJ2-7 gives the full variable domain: DTGVSQNPRHKITKRGQNVTFRCDPISEHNRLYWYRQTLGQGPEFLTYFQNEAQLEKSRLLSDRFSAERPKGSFSTLEIQRTEQGDSAMYLCASSLAPGTGGYEQYFGPGTRLTVT.

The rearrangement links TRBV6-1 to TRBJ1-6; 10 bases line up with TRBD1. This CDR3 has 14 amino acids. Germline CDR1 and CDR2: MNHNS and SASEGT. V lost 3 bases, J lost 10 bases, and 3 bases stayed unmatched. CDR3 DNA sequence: TGTGCCAGCAGTGAGGGACAGGGGAAATCACCCCTCCACTTT. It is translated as CASSEGQGKSPLHF.

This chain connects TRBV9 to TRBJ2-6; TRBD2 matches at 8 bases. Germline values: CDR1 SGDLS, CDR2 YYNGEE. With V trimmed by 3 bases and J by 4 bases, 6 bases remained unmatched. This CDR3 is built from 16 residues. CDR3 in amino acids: CASSAGGGSGANVLTF. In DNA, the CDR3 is TGTGCCAGCAGCGCGGGGGGGGGCTCAGGGGCCAACGTCCTGACTTTC.

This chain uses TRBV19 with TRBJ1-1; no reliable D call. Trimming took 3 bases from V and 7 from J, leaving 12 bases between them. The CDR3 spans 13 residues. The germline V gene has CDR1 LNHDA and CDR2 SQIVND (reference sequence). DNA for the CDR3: TGTGCCAGTAGTATTCGGGAGGGCCGTGAAGCTTTCTTT. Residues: CASSIREGREAFF.

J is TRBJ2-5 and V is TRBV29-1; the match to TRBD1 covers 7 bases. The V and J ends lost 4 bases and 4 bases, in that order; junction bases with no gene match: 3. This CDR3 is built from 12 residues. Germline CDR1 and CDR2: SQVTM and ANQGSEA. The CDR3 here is CSVGQGAETQYF. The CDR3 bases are TGCAGCGTTGGACAGGGAGCAGAGACCCAGTACTTC.

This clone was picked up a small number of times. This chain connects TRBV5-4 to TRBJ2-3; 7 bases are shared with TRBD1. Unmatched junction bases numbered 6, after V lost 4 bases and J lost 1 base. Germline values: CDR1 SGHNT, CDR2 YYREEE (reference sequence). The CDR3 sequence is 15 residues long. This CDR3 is CASSPQGVGTDTQYF. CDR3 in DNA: TGTGCCAGCAGCCCCCAGGGGGTAGGCACAGATACGCAGTATTTT. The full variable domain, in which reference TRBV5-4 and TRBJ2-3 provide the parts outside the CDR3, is ETGVTQSPTHLIKTRGQQVTLRCSSQSGHNTVSWYQQALGQGPQFIFQYYREEENGRGNFPPRFSGLQFPNYSSELNVNALELDDSALYLCASSPQGVGTDTQYFGPGTRLTVL.

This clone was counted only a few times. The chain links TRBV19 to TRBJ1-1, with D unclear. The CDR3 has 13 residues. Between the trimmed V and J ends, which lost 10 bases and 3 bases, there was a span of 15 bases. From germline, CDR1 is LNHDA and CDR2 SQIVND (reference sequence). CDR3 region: CATSSNLYTEAFF. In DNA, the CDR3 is TGTGCCACCTCGTCTAATCTTTACACTGAAGCTTTCTTT.

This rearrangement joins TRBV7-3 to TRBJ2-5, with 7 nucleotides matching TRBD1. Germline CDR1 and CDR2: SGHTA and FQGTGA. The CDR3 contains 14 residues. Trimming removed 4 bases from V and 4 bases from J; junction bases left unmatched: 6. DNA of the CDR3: TGTGCCAGCAGCTCTCAGGGGGTTGGAGAGACCCAGTACTTC. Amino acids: CASSSQGVGETQYF.

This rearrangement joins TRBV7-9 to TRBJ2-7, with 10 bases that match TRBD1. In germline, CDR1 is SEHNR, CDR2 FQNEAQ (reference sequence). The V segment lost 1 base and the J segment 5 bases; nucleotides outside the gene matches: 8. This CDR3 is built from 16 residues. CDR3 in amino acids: CASSLVPGQGENEQYF. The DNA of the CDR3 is TGTGCCAGCAGCTTAGTCCCCGGACAGGGGGAAAACGAGCAGTACTTC.

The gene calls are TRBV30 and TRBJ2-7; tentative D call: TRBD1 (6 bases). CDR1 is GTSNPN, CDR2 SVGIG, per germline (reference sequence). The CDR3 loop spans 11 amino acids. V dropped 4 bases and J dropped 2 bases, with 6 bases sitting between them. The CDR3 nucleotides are TGTGCCTGGACAGGGGCCTACGAGCAGTACTTC. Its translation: CAWTGAYEQYF.

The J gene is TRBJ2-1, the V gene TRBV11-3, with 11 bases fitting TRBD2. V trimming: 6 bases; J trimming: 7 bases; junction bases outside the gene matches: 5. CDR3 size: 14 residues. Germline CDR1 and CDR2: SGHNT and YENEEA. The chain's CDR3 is CASSYSGGGNEQFF. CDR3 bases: TGTGCCAGCAGTTATAGCGGGGGGGGGAATGAGCAGTTCTTC. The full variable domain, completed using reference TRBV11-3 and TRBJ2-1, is EAGVVQSPRYKIIEKKQPVAFWCNPISGHNTLYWYLQNLGQGPELLIRYENEEAVDDSQLPKDRFSAERLKGVDSTLKIQPAELGDSAVYLCASSYSGGGNEQFFGPGTRLTVL.

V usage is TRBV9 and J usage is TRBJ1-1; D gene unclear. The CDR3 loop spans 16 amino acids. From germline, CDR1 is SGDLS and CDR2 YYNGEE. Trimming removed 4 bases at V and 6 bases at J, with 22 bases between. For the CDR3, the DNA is TGTGCCAGCAGCCCCATCCCGGGAGACGGTTCCCCTGAAGCTTTCTTT. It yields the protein CASSPIPGDGSPEAFF.

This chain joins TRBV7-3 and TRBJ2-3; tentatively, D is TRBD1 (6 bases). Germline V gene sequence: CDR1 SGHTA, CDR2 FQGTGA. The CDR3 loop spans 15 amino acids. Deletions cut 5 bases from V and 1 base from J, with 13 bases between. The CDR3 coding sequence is TGTGCCAGCAGCCCGGCCAGGGGACGCACAGATACGCAGTATTTT. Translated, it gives CASSPARGRTDTQYF.

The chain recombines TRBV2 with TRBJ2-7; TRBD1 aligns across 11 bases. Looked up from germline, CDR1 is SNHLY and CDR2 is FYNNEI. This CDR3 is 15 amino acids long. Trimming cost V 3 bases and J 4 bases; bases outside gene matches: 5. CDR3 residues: CASSEWDRGTYEQYF. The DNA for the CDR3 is TGTGCCAGCAGTGAGTGGGACAGGGGGACTTACGAGCAGTACTTC.

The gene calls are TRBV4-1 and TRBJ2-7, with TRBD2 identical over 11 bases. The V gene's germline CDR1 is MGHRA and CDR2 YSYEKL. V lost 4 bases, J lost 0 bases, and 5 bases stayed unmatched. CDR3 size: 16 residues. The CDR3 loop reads CASSRQTSGGSYEQYF. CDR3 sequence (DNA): TGCGCCAGCAGCCGTCAAACTAGCGGGGGCTCCTACGAGCAGTACTTC.

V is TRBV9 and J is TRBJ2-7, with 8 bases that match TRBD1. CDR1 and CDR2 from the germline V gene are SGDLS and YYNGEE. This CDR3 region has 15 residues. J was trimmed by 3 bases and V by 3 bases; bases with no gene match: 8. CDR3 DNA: TGTGCCAGCAGCGCGAAGCCGGACAGGGTCTACGAGCAGTACTTC. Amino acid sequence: CASSAKPDRVYEQYF.

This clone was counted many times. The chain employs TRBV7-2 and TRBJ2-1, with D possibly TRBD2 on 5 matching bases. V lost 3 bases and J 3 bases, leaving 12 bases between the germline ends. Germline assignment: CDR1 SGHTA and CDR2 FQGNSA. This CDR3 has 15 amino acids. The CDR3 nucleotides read TGTGCCAGCAGCTTCTCGAGGGATATCTACAATGAGCAGTTCTTC. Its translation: CASSFSRDIYNEQFF.

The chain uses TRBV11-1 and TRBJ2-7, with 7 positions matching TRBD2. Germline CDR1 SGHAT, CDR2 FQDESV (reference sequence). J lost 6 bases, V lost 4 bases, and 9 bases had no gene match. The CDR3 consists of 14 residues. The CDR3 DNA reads TGTGCCAGCAGCTCCATCGGCGGGGGTACCGAGCAGTACTTC. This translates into CASSSIGGGTEQYF.

The CDR3 sequence: CSVRSSRDRVGYGYTF. The CDR3 bases are TGCAGCGTCCGCTCGTCTCGGGACAGGGTTGGCTATGGCTACACCTTC. The chain carries TRBV29-1 and TRBJ1-2; 9 nucleotides agree with TRBD1. The CDR3 is 16 amino acids. From germline, CDR1 is SQVTM and CDR2 ANQGSEA. V lost 6 bases, J lost 4 bases, and 15 bases stayed unmatched.

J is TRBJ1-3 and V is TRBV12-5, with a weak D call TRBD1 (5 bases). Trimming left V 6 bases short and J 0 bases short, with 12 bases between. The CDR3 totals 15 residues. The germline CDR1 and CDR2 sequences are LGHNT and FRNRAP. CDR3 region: CASGGDSSSGNTIYF. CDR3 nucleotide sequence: TGTGCTAGTGGCGGGGACTCCAGCTCTGGAAACACCATATATTTT.

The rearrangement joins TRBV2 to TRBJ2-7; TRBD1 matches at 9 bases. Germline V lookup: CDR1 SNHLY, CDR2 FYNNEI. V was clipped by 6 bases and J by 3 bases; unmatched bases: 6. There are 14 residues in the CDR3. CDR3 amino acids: CASSQQGASYEQYF. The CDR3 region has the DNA TGTGCCAGCAGCCAACAGGGGGCAAGCTACGAGCAGTACTTC.

Written as DNA, the CDR3 is TGTGCCAGCAGCTTGGGGCCAATCGCCAATGAGCAGTTCTTC. Protein: CASSLGPIANEQFF. The chain has TRBV7-3 and TRBJ2-1; possibly TRBD1 for D (5 bases). This CDR3 comprises 14 residues. Between the trimmed V and J ends, which lost 3 bases and 6 bases, there was a span of 12 bases. Per germline, CDR1 SGHTA and CDR2 FQGTGA. The variable domain in full, with the rest retrieved from reference TRBV7-3 and TRBJ2-1, is GAGVSQTPSNKVTEKGKYVELRCDPISGHTALYWYRQSLGQGPEFLIYFQGTGAADDSGLPNDRFFAVRPEGSVSTLKIQRTERGDSAVYLCASSLGPIANEQFFGPGTRLTVL.

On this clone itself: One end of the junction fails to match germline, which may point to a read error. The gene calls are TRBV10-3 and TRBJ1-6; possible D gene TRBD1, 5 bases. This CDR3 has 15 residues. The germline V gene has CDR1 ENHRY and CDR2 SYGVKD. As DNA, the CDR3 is TGTGCCATCAGTGAAGGGGTTTGGAATAATTCACCCCTCAACTTT. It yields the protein CAISEGVWNNSPLNF.

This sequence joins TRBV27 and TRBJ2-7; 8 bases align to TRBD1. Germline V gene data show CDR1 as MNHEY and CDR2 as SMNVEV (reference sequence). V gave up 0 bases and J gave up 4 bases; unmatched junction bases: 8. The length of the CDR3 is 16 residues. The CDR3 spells CASSLSIQGARYEQYF. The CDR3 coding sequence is TGTGCCAGCAGTTTATCGATCCAGGGGGCTCGATACGAGCAGTACTTC.

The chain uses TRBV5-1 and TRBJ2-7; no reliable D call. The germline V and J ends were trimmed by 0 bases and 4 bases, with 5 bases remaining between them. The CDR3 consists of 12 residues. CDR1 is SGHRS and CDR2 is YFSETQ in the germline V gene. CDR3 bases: TGCGCCAGCAGCTTGGACAGATACGAGCAGTACTTC. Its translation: CASSLDRYEQYF.

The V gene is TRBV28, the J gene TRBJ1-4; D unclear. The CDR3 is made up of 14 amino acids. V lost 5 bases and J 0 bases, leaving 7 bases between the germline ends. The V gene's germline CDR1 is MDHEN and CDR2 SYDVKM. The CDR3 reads CASSLTATNEKLFF. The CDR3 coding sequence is TGTGCCAGCAGTCTCACGGCAACTAATGAAAAACTGTTTTTT.

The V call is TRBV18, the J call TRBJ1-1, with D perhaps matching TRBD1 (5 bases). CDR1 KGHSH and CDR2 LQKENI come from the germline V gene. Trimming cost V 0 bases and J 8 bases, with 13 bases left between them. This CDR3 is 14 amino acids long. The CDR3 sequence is CASSPPNQGGEAFF. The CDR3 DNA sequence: TGTGCCAGCTCACCACCGAACCAGGGCGGAGAAGCTTTCTTT. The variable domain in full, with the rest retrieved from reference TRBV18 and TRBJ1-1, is NAGVMQNPRHLVRRRGQEARLRCSPMKGHSHVYWYRQLPEEGLKFMVYLQKENIIDESGMPKERFSAEFPKEGPSILRIQQVVRGDSAAYFCASSPPNQGGEAFFGQGTRLTVV.

The CDR3 here is CASSPGIDRGTEAFF. CDR3 in DNA: TGTGCCAGCTCACCCGGGATAGACAGGGGGACTGAAGCTTTCTTT. The chain is built from TRBV18 and TRBJ1-1; 9 bases agree with TRBD1. The CDR3 totals 15 residues. The germline CDR1 and CDR2 sequences are KGHSH and LQKENI. Losses at the gene ends were 3 bases for V and 5 bases for J; bases not matched to a gene: 7.

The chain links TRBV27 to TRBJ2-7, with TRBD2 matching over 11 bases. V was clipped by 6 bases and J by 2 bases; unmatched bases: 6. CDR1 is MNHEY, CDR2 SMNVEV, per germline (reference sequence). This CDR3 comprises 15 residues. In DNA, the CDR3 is TGTGCCAGCAGGACGATAGCGGGAGGGGCCTACGAGCAGTACTTC. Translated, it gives CASRTIAGGAYEQYF.

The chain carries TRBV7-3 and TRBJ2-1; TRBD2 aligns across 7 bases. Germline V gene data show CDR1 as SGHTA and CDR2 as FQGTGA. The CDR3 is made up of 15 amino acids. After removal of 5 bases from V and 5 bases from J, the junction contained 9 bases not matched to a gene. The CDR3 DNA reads TGTGCCAGCAGCGCTCTGGTCAGCGGGGACAATGAGCAGTTCTTC. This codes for CASSALVSGDNEQFF.